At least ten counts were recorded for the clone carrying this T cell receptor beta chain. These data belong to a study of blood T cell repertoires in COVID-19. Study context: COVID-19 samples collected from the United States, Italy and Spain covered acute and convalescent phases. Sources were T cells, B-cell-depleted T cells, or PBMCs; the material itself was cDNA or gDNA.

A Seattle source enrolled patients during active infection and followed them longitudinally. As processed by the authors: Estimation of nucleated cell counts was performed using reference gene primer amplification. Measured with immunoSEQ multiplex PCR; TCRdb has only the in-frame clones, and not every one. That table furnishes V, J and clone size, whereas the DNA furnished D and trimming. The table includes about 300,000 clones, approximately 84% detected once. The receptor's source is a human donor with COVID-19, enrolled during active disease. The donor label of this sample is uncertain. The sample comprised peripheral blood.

The CDR3: CATSRDGGFATNEKLFF. The CDR3, as DNA: TGTGCCACCAGCAGAGATGGGGGCTTTGCAACTAATGAAAAACTGTTTTTT. V usage is TRBV15 and J usage is TRBJ1-4; D may be TRBD1 (6 bases). Germline V gene data show CDR1 as LNHNV and CDR2 as YYDKDF (reference sequence). This CDR3 has 17 amino acids. V was clipped by 0 bases and J by 0 bases, with 11 bases between them.